Reported below is one T cell receptor beta chain. Sequencing was performed with immunoSEQ multiplex PCR; in TCRdb, only in-frame clones are kept and a portion is missing. The table records 400,000 to 600,000 clones, roughly 95% of them present only once. The sample belongs to a study of shared clonotypes between healthy human individuals. The V gene's germline CDR1 is LNHNV and CDR2 YYDKDF (reference sequence). V was pared by 5 bases and J by 2 bases, with 17 bases of the junction left unmatched. The CDR3 length is 18 residues. All participating donors were Caucasian adults from Nashville, Tennessee. The receptor was derived from a woman aged 25-40 years in good health. The specimen was naive CD4+ T cells sorted from blood. Subset here: CD45RA+ positively selected. The rearrangement joins TRBV15 to TRBJ1-2; TRBD1 agrees at 7 bases. The CDR3 reads CATSQSGQAQSPNYGYTF. CDR3 DNA: TGTGCCACCAGCCAAAGCGGACAGGCCCAGAGCCCAAACTATGGCTACACCTTC.